These 15 T cell receptor beta chains came from one sample sequenced in a study of identifying expanded T cells in peripheral blood. Generated by immunoSEQ multiplex PCR, the TCRdb table keeps only in-frame clones and is missing some. The sample has about 98,000 clones; around 88% are singletons. The sequencing sample was made of blood. The receptor source for this set is a person aged 18 to 70 in good health.

The chain has TRBV6-4 and TRBJ1-6, with 7 bases that match TRBD1. The trim removed 5 bases at V and 7 bases at J, leaving 5 bases unmatched. CDR3 size: 14 residues. Germline V CDR1 and CDR2: MRHNA, SNTAGT. The CDR3 loop reads CASSLRQGNSPLHF. CDR3 nucleotide sequence: TGTGCCAGCAGTCTCAGACAGGGCAATTCACCCCTCCACTTT.

This chain connects TRBV12-2 to TRBJ1-5; whether TRBD1, the table's D call, matches the DNA was not checked. TRBV12-2 is a recognized pseudogene. The length of the CDR3 is 17 residues. Here the CDR3 reads CASRPTTQGISNQPQHF. In nucleotides, the CDR3 is TGTGCAAGTCGCCCTACGACACAGGGGATCAGCAATCAGCCCCAGCATTTT.

The chain carries TRBV5-6 and TRBJ2-5, with D possibly matching TRBD2 (5 bases). The V and J ends lost 4 bases and 3 bases respectively, with 13 bases between them. The CDR3 spans 14 residues. Germline CDR1 and CDR2: SGHDT and YYEEEE. The CDR3 DNA reads as TGTGCCAGCAGCCCTATCGGGCGGGAAGAGACCCAGTACTTC. Amino acid sequence: CASSPIGREETQYF.

The rearrangement links TRBV5-6 to TRBJ2-1; 9 nucleotides match TRBD2. Germline assignment: CDR1 SGHDT and CDR2 YYEEEE. There are 17 residues in the CDR3. V lost 4 bases, J lost 0 bases, and 8 bases stayed unmatched. The CDR3 loop reads CASSPRTTSGSYNEQFF. CDR3 nucleotides: TGTGCCAGCAGCCCTAGAACGACTAGCGGCTCCTACAATGAGCAGTTCTTC.

The chain joins TRBV21-1 to TRBJ2-4. TRBV21-1 is termed a pseudogene. The CDR3 is made up of 15 amino acids. CDR3 nucleotides: TGTGCCATAGGGGGGATACAGTTAGCCAAAAACATTCAGTACTTC. The encoded protein is CAIGGIQLAKNIQYF.

The J gene is TRBJ2-1, the V gene TRBV5-4, with no clear D. Germline lookup yields CDR1 SGHNT and CDR2 YYREEE (reference sequence). Trimming took off 4 bases at V and 7 bases at J, with 18 bases between the two ends. This CDR3 has 15 amino acids. The CDR3 here is CASSPKNPEANEQFF. In DNA form, the CDR3 reads TGTGCCAGCAGCCCCAAGAACCCAGAAGCAAATGAGCAGTTCTTC. The variable domain in full, completed from reference TRBV5-4 and TRBJ2-1, reads ETGVTQSPTHLIKTRGQQVTLRCSSQSGHNTVSWYQQALGQGPQFIFQYYREEENGRGNFPPRFSGLQFPNYSSELNVNALELDDSALYLCASSPKNPEANEQFFGPGTRLTVL.

V gene TRBV5-4 combines with J gene TRBJ2-1, with D possibly TRBD1 on 5 matching bases. Trimming left V 1 base short and J 7 bases short, with 12 bases between. There are 14 residues in the CDR3. The germline gives CDR1 SGHNT, CDR2 YYREEE (reference sequence). CDR3 DNA: TGTGCCAGCAGCTTGATCAGGGATAGAAATGAGCAGTTCTTC. Its protein is CASSLIRDRNEQFF.

This chain links TRBV2 with TRBJ2-3; tentatively, D is TRBD1 or TRBD2 (5 bases each). The CDR3 spans 14 residues. CDR1 SNHLY and CDR2 FYNNEI come from the germline V gene. Deletions cut 3 bases from V and 2 bases from J, with 9 bases between. CDR3 sequence: CASSEGVITDTQYF. The CDR3, as DNA: TGTGCCAGCAGTGAGGGGGTGATCACAGATACGCAGTATTTT.

The V gene is TRBV5-1, the J gene TRBJ2-5; D perhaps matches TRBD2 (5 bases). The CDR3 runs to 12 residues. Germline-derived CDR1 and CDR2 are SGHRS and YFSETQ. The V end was cut by 0 bases, the J end by 5 bases, with 5 bases between. CDR3 region: CASSLGEETQYF. CDR3 nucleotide sequence: TGCGCCAGCAGCTTGGGGGAGGAGACCCAGTACTTC.

The DNA of the CDR3 is TGCGCCAGCAGCCCTCGACAGGGTTCATCCCTGTACAATGAGCAGTTCTTC. Its translation: CASSPRQGSSLYNEQFF. This sequence joins TRBV4-1 and TRBJ2-1, with 7 nucleotides matching TRBD1. This CDR3 contains 17 residues. The germline CDR1 and CDR2 sequences are MGHRA and YSYEKL. Trimming took 4 bases from V and 4 from J; bases not matched to a gene: 13.

The chain employs TRBV2 and TRBJ2-7, with 7 bases matching TRBD1. The J segment lost 2 bases and the V segment lost 7 bases, leaving 8 bases of the junction unmatched. Germline V gene data show CDR1 as SNHLY and CDR2 as FYNNEI. CDR3 length equals 14 residues. The CDR3 region is CASIKQGSAYEQYF. The CDR3 DNA reads as TGTGCCAGCATCAAACAGGGGTCCGCCTACGAGCAGTACTTC.

The rearrangement joins TRBV7-2 to TRBJ1-5, with 9 bases fitting TRBD1. CDR3 length: 15 amino acids. J gave up 0 bases and V 4 bases, and 1 base lay outside the gene matches. CDR1 is SGHTA and CDR2 is FQGNSA in the germline V gene. The CDR3 DNA sequence: TGTGCCAGCAGCTGGACAGGGGTTAGCAATCAGCCCCAGCATTTT. Its protein product is CASSWTGVSNQPQHF. The full variable domain, completed using reference TRBV7-2 and TRBJ1-5, is GAGVSQSPSNKVTEKGKDVELRCDPISGHTALYWYRQSLGQGLEFLIYFQGNSAPDKSGLPSDRFSAERTGGSVSTLTIQRTQQEDSAVYLCASSWTGVSNQPQHFGDGTRLSIL.

In this sample, this clone turned up once. The chain couples TRBV5-4 to TRBJ1-2; D gene ambiguous. Trimming stripped 2 bases from V and 4 bases from J, with 12 bases between. This CDR3 region has 14 residues. Germline CDR1 is SGHNT and CDR2 is YYREEE (reference sequence). The CDR3 here is CASSFGEAAYGYTF. Here the CDR3 DNA reads TGTGCCAGCAGCTTTGGGGAAGCGGCCTATGGCTACACCTTC.

The chain is built from TRBV7-8 and TRBJ1-1; weak D call: TRBD1 (6 bases). CDR1 is SGHVS, CDR2 FQNEAQ, per germline. The CDR3 is made up of 13 amino acids. Trimming shortened V by 6 bases and J by 0 bases, and 8 bases separated the two germline ends. CDR3 sequence reads: CASRTGLNTEAFF. DNA for the CDR3: TGTGCCAGCAGGACAGGTTTGAACACTGAAGCTTTCTTT.

The J gene is TRBJ2-7, the V gene TRBV7-9, with D perhaps TRBD2 (5 bases). CDR1 and CDR2 from the germline V gene are SEHNR and FQNEAQ (reference sequence). The ends were cut back, 6 bases at V and 4 bases at J, with 19 bases in the middle. This CDR3 comprises 15 residues. The CDR3 loop reads CASRSTKGVKYEQYF. The CDR3 bases are TGTGCCAGCAGGTCTACTAAGGGAGTCAAATACGAGCAGTACTTC.